This TCR beta chain was documented in a study of metastatic and nonmetastatic thyroid tumors. As regards this clone: Its antigen is not known. A read error may explain this, as a much larger clone is one base away.

TCRdb re-called clones via MiXCR from the PCR reads. The data show tens of thousands of clones, with 24% seen just once and approximately 15% held by the top ten. Germline CDR1 reads DFQATT; CDR2 reads SNEGSKA (reference sequence). This CDR3 comprises 12 residues. Findings and caveats of the study: Within blood and tumor, benign nodules reportedly had significantly lower TCR beta diversity than malignant thyroid tumors did.

None of the patients had undergone any treatment ahead of thyroid surgery. This clonotype was sampled from a female donor with papillary thyroid cancer or a benign thyroid nodule (not recorded which). Some clones in this sample may be carry-over from other donors' samples. This chain uses TRBV20-1 with TRBJ1-2; D might be TRBD1 (5 bases). The sequenced sample consisted of tumor tissue. CDR3 loop: CLTGTRVYGYTF. For the CDR3, the DNA is TGCCTTACCGGGACCCGGGTCTATGGCTACACCTTC.